This T cell receptor beta chain was recorded in a study of vaccination and CD4 T cells after COVID-19. The V segment lost 1 base and the J segment 4 bases; nucleotides outside the gene matches: 3. This CDR3 is 14 amino acids long. Germline lookup yields CDR1 SGHTA and CDR2 FQGNSA. This clonotype was detected only a few times. What it recognizes is unknown. Sequence data for DNA of cultured CD4+ T cells were generated by the Oncomine TCR Beta short-read assay. TCRdb re-called the PCR reads through MiXCR, storing one row per CDR3 protein. The sample lists around 20,000 distinct CDR3 sequences, roughly a quarter occurring once. Treatment indicated: roughly nine-day PBMC culture with coronavirus spike peptide pools or control peptides (ViraFEST assay).

The TCR comes from a human donor with COVID-19. The chain combines TRBV7-2 with TRBJ1-1, with 7 bases lining up with TRBD1. Sequencing used cultured CD4+ T cells from blood. The chain's CDR3 is CASSLDTGVTEAFF. The CDR3 DNA reads as TGTGCCAGCAGCTTAGATACAGGGGTCACTGAAGCTTTCTTT. Complete variable domain (other parts from reference TRBV7-2 and TRBJ1-1): GAGVSQSPSNKVTEKGKDVELRCDPISGHTALYWYRQSLGQGLEFLIYFQGNSAPDKSGLPSDRFSAERTGGSVSTLTIQRTQQEDSAVYLCASSLDTGVTEAFFGQGTRLTVV.